Listed below are T cell receptor beta chains from one sample, sequenced in a study of identical twins. TCRdb called the 5' RACE reads again in MiXCR, with one record for every CDR3 protein. This table has 250,000 to 350,000 distinct CDR3 sequences, about 8% appearing once. The data also belong to a second study, concerning yellow fever vaccine responses in identical twins.

The sample taken for sequencing was memory (CD45RO+) T cells sorted from blood. The receptors shown here come from a young woman in good health. The CDR3 runs from the conserved cysteine through the conserved F or W. Each record gives: CDR3 protein, CDR3 DNA, J gene, V gene, clone size, D gene. The D gene is left open where the match is weak. The size field is filled for only some rows; it gives once, few, many or a size class.

cdr3_aa: CASSPPGQPSGYTF
cdr3_nt: TGTGCCAGCAGCCCTCCGGGACAGCCGTCTGGCTACACCTTC
j_call: TRBJ1-2
v_call: TRBV3-1
clone_size: few
d_call: TRBD1

cdr3_aa: CASSQVRDSRHGYTF
cdr3_nt: TGTGCCAGCAGCCAAGTCCGGGACAGCCGACATGGCTACACCTTC
j_call: TRBJ1-2
v_call: TRBV14
clone_size: NA
d_call: TRBD1

cdr3_aa: CSARGPPGAQHF
cdr3_nt: TGCAGTGCCCGGGGACCCCCGGGGGCCCAGCATTTT
j_call: TRBJ1-5
v_call: TRBV20-1
clone_size: NA
d_call: NA

cdr3_aa: CASSYQQGYEQYF
cdr3_nt: TGTGCCAGCAGTTACCAACAGGGGTACGAGCAGTACTTC
j_call: TRBJ2-7
v_call: TRBV6-2/TRBV6-3
clone_size: many
d_call: TRBD1

cdr3_aa: CASSLGGSNGYTF
cdr3_nt: TGTGCCAGCAGTTTAGGAGGGTCAAATGGCTACACCTTC
j_call: TRBJ1-2
v_call: TRBV12-3/TRBV12-4
clone_size: few
d_call: NA

cdr3_aa: CSARDNWGDQETQYF
cdr3_nt: TGCAGTGCTAGAGATAACTGGGGGGATCAAGAGACCCAGTACTTC
j_call: TRBJ2-5
v_call: TRBV20-1
clone_size: NA
d_call: NA

cdr3_aa: CSVEEEVNGESAYTQYF
cdr3_nt: TGCAGCGTTGAAGAGGAGGTAAACGGGGAATCGGCCTATACGCAGTATTTT
j_call: TRBJ2-3
v_call: TRBV29-1
clone_size: many
d_call: NA

cdr3_aa: CASSAVGSGETQYF
cdr3_nt: TGTGCCAGCAGTGCCGTGGGTTCGGGGGAGACCCAGTACTTC
j_call: TRBJ2-5
v_call: TRBV6-1
clone_size: once
d_call: NA

cdr3_aa: CASSPDGTANTEAFF
cdr3_nt: TGTGCCAGCAGTCCCGACGGGACAGCCAACACTGAAGCTTTCTTT
j_call: TRBJ1-1
v_call: TRBV7-3
clone_size: many
d_call: TRBD1

cdr3_aa: CASSDSGRADTQYF
cdr3_nt: TGTGCCAGCAGTGATAGCGGGAGGGCAGATACGCAGTATTTT
j_call: TRBJ2-3
v_call: TRBV6-1
clone_size: many
d_call: TRBD2

cdr3_aa: CASSLSDYEQYF
cdr3_nt: TGCGCCAGCAGCTTGTCAGACTACGAGCAGTACTTC
j_call: TRBJ2-7
v_call: TRBV5-1
clone_size: many
d_call: NA

cdr3_aa: CASSLIWGRETQYF
cdr3_nt: TGCGCCAGCAGCTTGATCTGGGGGCGAGAGACCCAGTACTTC
j_call: TRBJ2-5
v_call: TRBV5-1
clone_size: many
d_call: NA

cdr3_aa: CASSMITGGDQPQHF
cdr3_nt: TGTGCCAGCTCGATGATTACGGGGGGCGATCAGCCCCAGCATTTT
j_call: TRBJ1-5
v_call: TRBV6-1
clone_size: many
d_call: NA

cdr3_aa: CASSISGTGGVKTQYF
cdr3_nt: TGTGCCAGTAGTATATCCGGGACAGGGGGCGTGAAGACCCAGTACTTC
j_call: TRBJ2-5
v_call: TRBV19
clone_size: few
d_call: TRBD1

cdr3_aa: CASSLAKGSGNTIYF
cdr3_nt: TGTGCCAGCAGCTTAGCGAAGGGTTCTGGAAACACCATATATTTT
j_call: TRBJ1-3
v_call: TRBV7-2
clone_size: NA
d_call: NA